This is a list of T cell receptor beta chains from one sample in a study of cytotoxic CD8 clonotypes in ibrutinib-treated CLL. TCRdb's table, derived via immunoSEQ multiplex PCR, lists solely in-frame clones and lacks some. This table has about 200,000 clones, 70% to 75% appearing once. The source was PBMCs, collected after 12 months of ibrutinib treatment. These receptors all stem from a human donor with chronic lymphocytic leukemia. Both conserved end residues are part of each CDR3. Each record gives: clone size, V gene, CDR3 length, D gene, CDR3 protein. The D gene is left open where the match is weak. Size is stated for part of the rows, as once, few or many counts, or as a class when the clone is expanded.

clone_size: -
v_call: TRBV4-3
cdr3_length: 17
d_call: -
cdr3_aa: CASSQDHDNPNTGELFF

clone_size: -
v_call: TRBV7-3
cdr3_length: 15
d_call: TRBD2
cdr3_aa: CASSATSGRTDTQYF

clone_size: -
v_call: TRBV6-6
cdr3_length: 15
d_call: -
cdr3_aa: CASIKSSRGTDTQYF

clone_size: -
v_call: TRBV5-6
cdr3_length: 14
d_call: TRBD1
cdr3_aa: CASSPGQGAQPQHF

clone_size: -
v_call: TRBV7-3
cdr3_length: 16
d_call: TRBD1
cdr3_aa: CASSLDQDRGHYGYTF

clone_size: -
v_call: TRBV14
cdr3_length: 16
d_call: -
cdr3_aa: CASSLKPGTGANVLTF

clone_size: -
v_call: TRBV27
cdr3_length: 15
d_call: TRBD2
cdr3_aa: CASSRLAGGVETQYF

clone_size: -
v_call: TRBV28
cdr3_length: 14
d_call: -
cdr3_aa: CASRPRGGSYEQYF

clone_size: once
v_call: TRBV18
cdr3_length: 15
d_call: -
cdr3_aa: CASRAGRGSTDTQYF

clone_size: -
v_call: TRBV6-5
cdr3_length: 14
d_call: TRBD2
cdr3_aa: CASRTGGTQETQYF

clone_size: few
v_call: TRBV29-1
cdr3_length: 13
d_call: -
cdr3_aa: CSVEGQGGNEQFF